This note documents a single TCR beta chain sequence. Its binding antigen is unknown. No clone much larger than this one lies a single base away; base qualities are absent. The data belong to a study of blood T cell repertoires in COVID-19 (dated by TCRdb to the early 2020s). About the full investigation: Collaborator samples came from the United States, Italy and Spain and covered acute and convalescent phases of COVID-19. The prospective study material was composed of cDNA or gDNA derived from T cells, B-cell-depleted T cells, or PBMCs. Subjects who had been exposed to COVID-19, were actively infected with it, or had recovered from it provided the deeply sampled blood TCRbeta repertoires that made up the dataset. The repertoires were made available in a free public database intended to serve as a resource for research on the immune response to SARS-CoV-2. Samples were obtained from the ongoing ImmuneRACE study (first 160 participants) and from 1,254 subjects provided by 6 global collaborators. The sample metadata nearly always contained a de-identified subject ID, COVID-19 status, age in years and sex. HLA class I and class II types, where available, came from metadata supplied by the sample provider rather than from assay-based typing. Broader findings and caveats from the paper: The amount of clinical and demographic metadata varied by source and participant and was provided uncurated.

Samples from volunteer blood donors who had recovered from COVID-19 were contributed by a second Seattle source. The collaborating institutions used their own protocols to collect whole blood in K2EDTA tubes. For TCRbeta analysis, collaborators shipped samples in one of three forms: frozen whole blood, isolated PBMCs, or DNA extracted from either of those sample types. TCRbeta CDR3 regions were amplified from genomic DNA using the immunoSEQ Assay, a bias-controlled multiplex PCR. The authors' pipeline ran thus. Within the assay, amplification of reference gene primers was used to estimate how many nucleated cells each sample contained. Sequence reads were collapsed and filtered to measure the absolute abundance of every unique TCRbeta CDR3 rearrangement. Productive Simpson clonality was computed per sample as the square root of Simpson's diversity index over productive rearrangements. TCRdb holds this immuneACCESS table with in-frame rearrangements only. Some clones are missing; in checked studies, unresolved V genes explain under half, and the rest has no known cause. V and J calls and clone size are given by that table; D and trimming were obtained from the DNA. Within this sample are over 200,000 clones, with more than 70% of them counted one time only. The leading ten clones occupy 0.99% of the sample.

For this chain, trimming is 5 bases at the V end and 6 bases at the J end, and the number of junction bases without a gene match is 13. Including cysteine and phenylalanine, the CDR3 has 16 amino acids. The DNA shown is the 48-base CDR3, in frame from base 1. CDR1 and CDR2 are read off the germline V gene (reference sequence) as SEHNR and FQNEAQ. The rearrangement joined TRBV7-9 to TRBJ2-1, and 7 junction bases match TRBD2. Material: peripheral blood. The clonotype comes from a woman between 40 and 55 years old who had recovered from COVID-19. The nucleotide sequence is TGTGCCAGCAGCCGACCACGGGGGAGGGCCCCCAATGAGCAGTTCTTC. This sequence encodes CASSRPRGRAPNEQFF.